The 31 T cell receptor beta chains below all came from one sample that was sequenced in a study of cytomegalovirus exposure and HLA in healthy donors. PCR primers comprised 60 Vbeta and 13 Jbeta primers. TCRdb's copy holds only in-frame clones and misses some; the assay was immunoSEQ multiplex PCR. The repertoire holds around 200,000 clones, with 70% as singletons. Material: PBMCs. These receptors all come from a man aged 40-55 years in good health and CMV-seropositive.

The chain links TRBV6-6 to TRBJ2-1, with D perhaps TRBD1 (6 bases). This CDR3 region has 15 residues. The V gene lost 2 bases and the J gene lost 5 bases, with 13 bases spanning the gap. CDR1 and CDR2 (germline): MNHNY, SVGAGI (reference sequence). CDR3 protein: CASSYGGQGDNEQFF. The CDR3 bases are TGTGCCAGCAGTTACGGGGGACAAGGGGACAATGAGCAGTTCTTC.

This clone was counted a few times. The V gene is TRBV5-6, the J gene TRBJ1-1, with D hard to call. V lost 3 bases, J lost 1 base, and 10 bases lay in between. The CDR3 is 14 amino acids. Germline CDR1 reads SGHDT; CDR2 reads YYEEEE. The DNA of the CDR3 is TGTGCCAGCAGCTCACCCGGGAAGAACACTGAAGCTTTCTTT. Translating it yields CASSSPGKNTEAFF.

The gene calls are TRBV19 and TRBJ2-4, with 10 positions matching TRBD1. Germline assignment: CDR1 LNHDA and CDR2 SQIVND (reference sequence). V was clipped by 8 bases and J by 9 bases; unmatched bases: 7. The CDR3 runs to 13 residues. In nucleotides, the CDR3 is TGTGCCAGTGGGGGGACAGGGGTGAGCATTCAGTACTTC. Translating gives CASGGTGVSIQYF.

The V and J genes are TRBV5-1 and TRBJ2-5, with 10 bases aligning to TRBD1. Germline V gene lookup returns CDR1 SGHRS and CDR2 YFSETQ. The CDR3 has 14 residues. V gave up 4 bases and J gave up 3 bases; unmatched junction bases: 3. The CDR3 DNA is TGCGCCAGCAGCGGGACAGGGGCGAAAGAGACCCAGTACTTC. Protein sequence: CASSGTGAKETQYF.

The V and J genes are TRBV5-1 and TRBJ1-2; 8 bases fit TRBD1. CDR1 is SGHRS and CDR2 is YFSETQ in the germline V gene. J gave up 4 bases and V 4 bases, and 9 bases lay outside the gene matches. This CDR3 is built from 15 residues. The CDR3 nucleotides read TGCGCCAGCAGCCCTCGGACAGGGACCGTCTATGGCTACACCTTC. It is translated as CASSPRTGTVYGYTF.

This rearrangement joins TRBV2 to TRBJ1-1, with TRBD1 as a possible D gene (6 bases). CDR1 is SNHLY, CDR2 FYNNEI, per germline. The CDR3 contains 13 residues. The germline V and J ends were trimmed by 6 bases and 2 bases, with 10 bases remaining between them. The CDR3 DNA sequence: TGTGCCAGCAGCGAGGACAGTAACACTGAAGCTTTCTTT. Translating gives CASSEDSNTEAFF.

This chain connects TRBV5-4 to TRBJ1-2; D unresolved. The CDR3 consists of 14 residues. V was shortened by 0 bases and J by 2 bases, with 8 bases between the two germline ends. In germline, CDR1 is SGHNT, CDR2 YYREEE (reference sequence). The CDR3 DNA reads as TGTGCCAGCAGCTTGGAGAGAGCGAACTATGGCTACACCTTC. It yields the protein CASSLERANYGYTF.

The rearrangement joins TRBV6-5 to TRBJ1-2; TRBD1 matches at 7 bases. The germline V gene has CDR1 MNHEY and CDR2 SVGAGI. CDR3 length equals 14 residues. J was trimmed by 8 bases and V by 3 bases; bases with no gene match: 9. This CDR3 reads CASSYFDRVEGYTF. CDR3 coding DNA: TGTGCCAGCAGTTATTTCGACAGGGTCGAAGGCTACACCTTC.

The CDR3 protein is CASSPDPTGVYEQYF. The CDR3 DNA reads as TGTGCCAGCAGCCCGGATCCGACGGGAGTCTACGAGCAGTACTTC. The chain employs TRBV5-4 and TRBJ2-7, with a possible D match to TRBD2 (6 bases). The CDR3 runs 15 residues. V was shortened by 4 bases and J by 3 bases, with 17 bases between the two germline ends. CDR1 is SGHNT and CDR2 is YYREEE in the germline V gene (reference sequence).

V and J are TRBV5-6 and TRBJ2-7; D is unclear. The V end lost 0 bases, the J end lost 5 bases, and 15 bases lay between the germline ends. CDR3 length equals 15 residues. CDR1 and CDR2 from the germline V gene are SGHDT and YYEEEE. The CDR3 here is CASSLVAHPPNEQYF. In DNA, the CDR3 is TGTGCCAGCAGCTTGGTAGCTCATCCTCCGAACGAGCAGTACTTC. The full variable domain, with the rest looked up from reference TRBV5-6 and TRBJ2-7, is DAGVTQSPTHLIKTRGQQVTLRCSPKSGHDTVSWYQQALGQGPQFIFQYYEEEERQRGNFPDRFSGHQFPNYSSELNVNALLLGDSALYLCASSLVAHPPNEQYFGPGTRLTVT.

The chain uses TRBV12-2 and TRBJ1-6. TRBV12-2 is a pseudogene locus. This CDR3 has 14 residues. The CDR3 spells CASRAGTNNSPLHF. CDR3 bases: TGTGCAAGTCGCGCGGGAACGAATAATTCACCCCTCCACTTT.

The chain couples TRBV6-1 to TRBJ2-5; D is unclear. The end of the DNA fits TRBJ2-7 better, so the J call may be wrong. There are 14 residues in the CDR3. The germline gives CDR1 MNHNS, CDR2 SASEGT. This CDR3 reads CASSENFRVPEQYF. The CDR3 bases are TGTGCCAGCAGTGAAAATTTCCGGGTCCCCGAGCAGTACTTC.

This sequence joins TRBV18 and TRBJ1-2; D may be TRBD1 (5 bases). V lost 2 bases to trimming and J lost 7 bases, with 8 bases between them. This CDR3 comprises 12 residues. Germline V gene data show CDR1 as KGHSH and CDR2 as LQKENI. The CDR3 sequence: CASSPRGRGYTF. The CDR3 DNA is TGTGCCAGCTCACCAAGGGGTCGTGGCTACACCTTC.

The rearrangement joins TRBV7-2 to TRBJ2-7, with 7 positions matching TRBD1. The V gene end was trimmed by 4 bases and the J gene end by 7 bases; junction bases not matched to a gene: 13. CDR1 and CDR2 from the germline V gene are SGHTA and FQGNSA. This CDR3 has 15 amino acids. This chain's CDR3 is CASSSLDRQGREQYF. The CDR3 coding sequence is TGTGCCAGCAGCTCACTGGACCGACAGGGCAGAGAGCAGTACTTC.

This clone came up a few times. The chain couples TRBV2 to TRBJ2-1; perhaps TRBD1 as D (5 bases). CDR1 and CDR2 (germline): SNHLY, FYNNEI. This CDR3 region has 12 residues. V was pared by 8 bases and J by 8 bases, with 13 bases between. The CDR3 region has the DNA TGTGCCAGCGTTAAGGGGTTCGATGAGCAGTTCTTC. Encoded protein: CASVKGFDEQFF.

The CDR3 coding sequence is TGTGCCAGTAGTATAGAAAGCCGAGTGAACACTGAAGCTTTCTTT. Amino acids: CASSIESRVNTEAFF. The chain has TRBV19 and TRBJ1-1; no firm D call. Germline assignment: CDR1 LNHDA and CDR2 SQIVND (reference sequence). The CDR3 has 15 amino acids. Between the trimmed V and J ends, which lost 0 bases and 0 bases, there was a span of 8 bases.

V usage is TRBV27 and J usage is TRBJ2-2; TRBD1 aligns across 8 bases. The V gene's germline CDR1 is MNHEY and CDR2 SMNVEV (reference sequence). V shed 4 bases and J 1 base; nucleotides not matched to a gene: 8. The CDR3 is made up of 17 amino acids. The DNA for the CDR3 is TGTGCCAGCAGTTCCCCGGACAGGGCGGAGAACACCGGGGAGCTGTTTTTT. Protein: CASSSPDRAENTGELFF.

In the case of this clone: One junction end does not reproduce the germline sequence, and a read error may be involved. The chain couples TRBV19 to TRBJ1-2; D is perhaps TRBD1 (6 bases). Germline CDR1 reads LNHDA; CDR2 reads SQIVND (reference sequence). The CDR3 has 15 residues. CDR3 nucleotides: TGTGCCAGTAGTATAATGGGGGACACTAACTATGCCTACACCTTC. This translates into CASSIMGDTNYAYTF.

This clone has more than one count but fewer than ten. This chain connects TRBV7-8 to TRBJ2-7, with TRBD1 matching over 11 bases. V lost 5 bases and J lost 3; bases outside the gene matches: 6. Germline V gives CDR1 SGHVS, CDR2 FQNEAQ. There are 15 residues in the CDR3. CDR3 coding DNA: TGTGCCAGCAGCGCAACCGGGACAGGGGGCTACGAGCAGTACTTC. Translated, it gives CASSATGTGGYEQYF.

The genes are TRBV4-3 and TRBJ2-6; D is perhaps TRBD2 (5 bases). The CDR3 totals 16 residues. Trimming removed 2 bases from V and 0 bases from J, with 8 bases in between. CDR1 and CDR2 from the germline V gene are LGHNA and YSLEER. CDR3: CASSQIRGSGANVLTF. CDR3 DNA sequence: TGCGCCAGCAGCCAAATCCGGGGCTCTGGGGCCAACGTCCTGACTTTC.

The V and J genes are TRBV9 and TRBJ2-3, with D perhaps matching TRBD2 (6 bases). The V gene lost 5 bases and the J gene lost 0 bases, with 16 bases spanning the gap. CDR3 length: 16 amino acids. The germline CDR1 and CDR2 sequences are SGDLS and YYNGEE. CDR3 bases: TGTGCCAGCAGTCGTGGTGCCGGGACTAGCACAGATACGCAGTATTTT. This sequence encodes CASSRGAGTSTDTQYF.

This chain joins TRBV7-2 and TRBJ2-5; maybe TRBD2 (5 bases). CDR3 size: 13 residues. CDR1 and CDR2 (germline): SGHTA, FQGNSA. Trimming shortened V by 1 base and J by 6 bases, and 9 bases separated the two germline ends. The CDR3 is CASSLEVGKTQYF. In DNA form, the CDR3 reads TGTGCCAGCAGCTTAGAGGTCGGGAAGACCCAGTACTTC. Full variable domain (remainder filled in from reference TRBV7-2 and TRBJ2-5): GAGVSQSPSNKVTEKGKDVELRCDPISGHTALYWYRQSLGQGLEFLIYFQGNSAPDKSGLPSDRFSAERTGGSVSTLTIQRTQQEDSAVYLCASSLEVGKTQYFGPGTRLLVL.

The V gene is TRBV6-5, the J gene TRBJ1-5, with D perhaps TRBD1 (5 bases). CDR1 MNHEY and CDR2 SVGAGI come from the germline V gene. CDR3 length: 14 residues. Trimming removed 5 bases at V and 2 bases at J, with 10 bases between. The CDR3 DNA is TGTGCCAGCAGTCCCCGGGGGGGCAATCAGCCCCAGCATTTT. This gives the protein CASSPRGGNQPQHF.

The J gene is TRBJ1-2, the V gene TRBV19, with 7 bases lining up with TRBD1. CDR1 and CDR2 from the germline V gene are LNHDA and SQIVND (reference sequence). The ends lost 10 bases at V and 3 bases at J; junction bases unmatched: 14. CDR3 length: 15 residues. CDR3 in DNA: TGTGCCACCCGAAGGGGGACAGCTTCTTACTATGGCTACACCTTC. Translation gives CATRRGTASYYGYTF.

The chain joins TRBV6-5 to TRBJ2-7; 10 bases fit TRBD1. The V segment lost 4 bases and the J segment 3 bases; nucleotides outside the gene matches: 6. CDR1 is MNHEY and CDR2 is SVGAGI in the germline V gene. This CDR3 spans 15 amino acids. CDR3 DNA sequence: TGTGCCAGCAGTTCCCCGGGACAGGGGTTCTACGAGCAGTACTTC. It codes for CASSSPGQGFYEQYF.

This chain connects TRBV15 to TRBJ2-1; TRBD2 aligns across 15 bases. In germline, CDR1 is LNHNV, CDR2 YYDKDF (reference sequence). The CDR3 length is 17 residues. V shed 5 bases and J 7 bases; nucleotides not matched to a gene: 9. The CDR3 protein is CATSARTSGGAGNEQFF. In DNA form, the CDR3 reads TGTGCCACCAGCGCTCGGACTAGCGGGGGGGCCGGAAATGAGCAGTTCTTC.

The rearrangement uses TRBV12-5 and TRBJ2-5, with D possibly being TRBD2 (5 bases). Per the germline V gene, CDR1 is LGHNT and CDR2 is FRNRAP. V lost 1 base and J 5 bases, leaving 20 bases between the germline ends. The CDR3 spans 17 residues. The CDR3 spells CASGLASAAGGSETQYF. Written as DNA, the CDR3 is TGTGCTAGTGGTTTGGCCTCAGCCGCAGGAGGATCGGAGACCCAGTACTTC.

The rearrangement uses TRBV27 and TRBJ2-1; TRBD1 aligns across 7 bases. The V gene end was trimmed by 2 bases and the J gene end by 3 bases; junction bases not matched to a gene: 10. This CDR3 has 17 residues. Looked up from germline, CDR1 is MNHEY and CDR2 is SMNVEV (reference sequence). The CDR3 sequence is CASSLDRVTGLYNEQFF. CDR3 nucleotides: TGTGCCAGCAGTTTAGATAGGGTGACAGGGCTCTACAATGAGCAGTTCTTC.

This rearrangement joins TRBV10-2 to TRBJ2-2, with D maybe TRBD1 (5 bases). The CDR3 runs to 14 residues. The ends were cut back, 4 bases at V and 1 base at J, with 7 bases in the middle. Germline CDR1 WSHSY, CDR2 SAAADI. The CDR3 DNA reads as TGCGCCAGCAGTGCGCAGGGGAACACCGGGGAGCTGTTTTTT. This gives the protein CASSAQGNTGELFF.

This chain uses TRBV6-6 with TRBJ2-3; D gene unclear. Germline V CDR1 and CDR2: MNHNY, SVGAGI (reference sequence). The CDR3 spans 12 residues. The ends were cut back, 7 bases at V and 6 bases at J, with 11 bases in the middle. The CDR3 region is CASTNPGDTQYF. Here the CDR3 DNA reads TGTGCCAGCACCAACCCCGGGGATACGCAGTATTTT.

The chain employs TRBV29-1 and TRBJ2-2; TRBD2 is a possible D gene (5 bases). V lost 5 bases to trimming and J lost 8 bases, with 9 bases between them. The CDR3 is 11 residues long. Germline loops: CDR1 SQVTM, CDR2 ANQGSEA. CDR3 DNA sequence: TGCAGCGTTACCCGAGGGGGGGAGCTGTTTTTT. It encodes CSVTRGGELFF.